This TCR beta chain stems from a study of OX40 agonist ivuxolimab in advanced cancers. Germline V gives CDR1 SGHDT, CDR2 YYEEEE. This CDR3 region has 16 residues. Trimming cost V 4 bases and J 2 bases; bases outside gene matches: 8. The data were produced by immunoSEQ multiplex PCR, yet TCRdb's version contains in-frame clones alone and is incomplete. Of 60,000 or so clones listed, 88% are singletons. The origin of this receptor is an adult with an advanced solid tumor such as melanoma, head and neck, liver or kidney cancer. The specimen was CD4+ or CD8+ T cells sorted from blood, collected in a trial of the OX40 agonist ivuxolimab. This rearrangement joins TRBV5-6 to TRBJ2-5; 10 bases match TRBD2. The CDR3 loop is CASSRTSGATQETQYF. CDR3 DNA: TGTGCCAGCAGCCGGACTAGCGGAGCTACGCAAGAGACCCAGTACTTC.